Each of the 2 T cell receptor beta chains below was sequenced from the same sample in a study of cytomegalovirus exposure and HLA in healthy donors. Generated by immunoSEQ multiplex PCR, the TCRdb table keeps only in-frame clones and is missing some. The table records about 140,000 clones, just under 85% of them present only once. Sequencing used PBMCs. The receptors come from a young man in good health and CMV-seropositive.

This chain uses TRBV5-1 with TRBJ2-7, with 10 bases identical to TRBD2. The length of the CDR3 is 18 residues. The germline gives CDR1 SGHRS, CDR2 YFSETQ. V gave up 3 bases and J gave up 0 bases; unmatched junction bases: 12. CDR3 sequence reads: CASSYTASGRGSSYEQYF. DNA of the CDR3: TGCGCCAGCAGCTATACGGCTAGCGGGAGAGGAAGCTCCTACGAGCAGTACTTC.

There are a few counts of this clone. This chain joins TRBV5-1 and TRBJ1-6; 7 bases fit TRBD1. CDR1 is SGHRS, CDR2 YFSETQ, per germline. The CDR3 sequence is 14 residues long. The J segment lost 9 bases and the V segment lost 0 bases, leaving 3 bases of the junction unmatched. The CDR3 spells CASSLGQGGSPLHF. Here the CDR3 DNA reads TGCGCCAGCAGCTTGGGACAGGGCGGTTCACCCCTCCACTTT.